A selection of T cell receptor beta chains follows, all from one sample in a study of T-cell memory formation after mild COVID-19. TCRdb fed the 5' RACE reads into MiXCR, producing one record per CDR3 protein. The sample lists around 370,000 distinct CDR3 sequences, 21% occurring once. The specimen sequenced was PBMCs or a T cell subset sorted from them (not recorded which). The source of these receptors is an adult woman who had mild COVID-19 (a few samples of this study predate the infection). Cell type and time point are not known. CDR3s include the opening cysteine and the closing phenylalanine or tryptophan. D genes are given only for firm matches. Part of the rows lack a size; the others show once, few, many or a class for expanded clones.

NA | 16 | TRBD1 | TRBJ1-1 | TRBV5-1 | CASSSPTGARGTEAFF | TGCGCCAGCAGCAGCCCCACAGGGGCAAGGGGTACTGAAGCTTTCTTT
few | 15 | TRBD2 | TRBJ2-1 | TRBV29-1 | CSGTSGTLPGGEQFF | TGCAGCGGGACTAGCGGGACCCTACCGGGGGGTGAGCAGTTCTTC
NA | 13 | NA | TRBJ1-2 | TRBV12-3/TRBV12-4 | CASSLSGAHGYTF | TGTGCCAGCAGTTTATCGGGGGCCCATGGCTACACCTTC
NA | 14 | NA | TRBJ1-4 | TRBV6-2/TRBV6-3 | CASRSTGVNEKLFF | TGTGCCAGCAGATCGACAGGCGTTAATGAAAAACTGTTTTTT
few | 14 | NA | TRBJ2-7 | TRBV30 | CAWSVGGGGYEQYF | TGTGCCTGGAGTGTTGGAGGCGGCGGCTACGAGCAGTACTTC
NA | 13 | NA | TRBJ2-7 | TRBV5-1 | CASRGTATYEQYF | TGCGCCAGCAGGGGAACAGCCACATACGAGCAGTACTTC
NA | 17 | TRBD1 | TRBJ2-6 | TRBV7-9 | CASSHGQGAAGANVLTF | TGTGCCAGCAGCCACGGACAGGGGGCAGCTGGGGCCAACGTCCTGACTTTC
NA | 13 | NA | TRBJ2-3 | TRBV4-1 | CASSQGPPDTQYF | TGCGCCAGCAGCCAGGGCCCCCCAGATACGCAGTATTTT
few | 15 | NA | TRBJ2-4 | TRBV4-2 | CASSQAGVVKNIQYF | TGTGCCAGCAGCCAGGCAGGGGTGGTCAAAAACATTCAGTACTTC
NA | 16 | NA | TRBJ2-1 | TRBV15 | CATRNAGGTEYNEQFF | TGTGCCACCAGGAACGCAGGCGGGACGGAATACAATGAGCAGTTCTTC
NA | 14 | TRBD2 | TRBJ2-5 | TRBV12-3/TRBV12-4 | CASSLSSGVKTQYF | TGTGCCAGCAGCCTAAGTAGCGGGGTGAAGACCCAGTACTTC
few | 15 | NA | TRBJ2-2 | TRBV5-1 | CASSFEGENTGELFF | TGCGCCAGCAGCTTTGAGGGGGAGAACACCGGGGAGCTGTTTTTT
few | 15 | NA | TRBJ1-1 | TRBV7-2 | CASSLVVGQITEAFF | TGTGCCAGCAGCTTAGTGGTAGGGCAGATTACTGAAGCTTTCTTT
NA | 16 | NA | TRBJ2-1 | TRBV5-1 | CASSSYSGSSYDEQFF | TGCGCCAGCAGCTCTTATAGCGGTTCCTCCTACGATGAGCAGTTCTTC
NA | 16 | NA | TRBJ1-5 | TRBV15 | CATSRDLEAGSEPQHF | TGTGCCACCAGCAGAGATCTGGAGGCAGGGTCGGAGCCCCAGCATTTT
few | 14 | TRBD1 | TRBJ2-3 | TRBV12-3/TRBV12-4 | CASSLEGTGNTQYF | TGTGCCAGCAGTTTAGAGGGGACAGGGAATACGCAGTATTTT
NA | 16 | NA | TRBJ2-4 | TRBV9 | CASSVGTGTSRNIQYF | TGTGCCAGCAGCGTAGGAACAGGGACGAGTCGAAACATTCAGTACTTC
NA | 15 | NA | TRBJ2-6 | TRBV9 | CASSVEGSGANVLTF | TGTGCCAGCAGCGTAGAAGGGTCCGGGGCCAACGTCCTGACTTTC
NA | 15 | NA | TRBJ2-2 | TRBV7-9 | CASSSRDGPTGELFF | TGTGCCAGCAGCTCGAGGGACGGGCCGACCGGGGAGCTGTTTTTT
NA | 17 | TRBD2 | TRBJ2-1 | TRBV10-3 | CAISPGLAGDRPGEQFF | TGTGCCATCAGTCCGGGACTAGCGGGGGATAGGCCCGGTGAGCAGTTCTTC
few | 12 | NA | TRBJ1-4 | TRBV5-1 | CASSVTGEKLFF | TGCGCCAGCAGCGTAACTGGTGAAAAACTGTTTTTT
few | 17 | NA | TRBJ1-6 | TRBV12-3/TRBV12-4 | CASSPGPGSSYNSPLHF | TGTGCCAGCAGTCCTGGTCCCGGGAGCTCCTATAATTCACCCCTCCACTTT
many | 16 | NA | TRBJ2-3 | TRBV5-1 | CASSGGTPANTDTQYF | TGCGCCAGCAGCGGAGGGACTCCGGCTAACACAGATACGCAGTATTTT
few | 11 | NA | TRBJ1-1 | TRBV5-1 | CASSLEAEAFF | TGCGCCAGCAGCTTGGAAGCTGAAGCTTTCTTT
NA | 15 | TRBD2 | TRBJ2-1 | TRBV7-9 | CASSLELARRNEQFF | TGTGCCAGCAGCTTAGAACTAGCGAGGAGGAATGAGCAGTTCTTC
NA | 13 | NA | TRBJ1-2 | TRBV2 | CASSERVLYGYTF | TGTGCCAGCAGTGAGAGGGTTCTCTATGGCTACACCTTC
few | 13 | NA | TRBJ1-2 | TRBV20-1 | CSARPVPRYGYTF | TGCAGTGCTAGACCAGTCCCTCGCTATGGCTACACCTTC
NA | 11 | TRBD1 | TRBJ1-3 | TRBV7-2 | CASSSGQGRYF | TGTGCCAGCAGCTCCGGACAGGGTAGATATTTT
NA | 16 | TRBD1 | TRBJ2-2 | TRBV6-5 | CASSLDRGWGTGELFF | TGTGCCAGCAGCCTGGACAGGGGATGGGGCACCGGGGAGCTGTTTTTT
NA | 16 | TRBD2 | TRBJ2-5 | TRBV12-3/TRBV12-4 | CASSPYPPGLAETQYF | TGTGCCAGCAGTCCATATCCCCCGGGACTAGCGGAGACCCAGTACTTC
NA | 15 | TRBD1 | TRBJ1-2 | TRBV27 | CASSFGAGQGYGYTF | TGTGCCAGCAGTTTCGGCGCGGGACAGGGATATGGCTACACCTTC
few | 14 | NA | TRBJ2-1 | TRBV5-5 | CASNGESSYNEQFF | TGTGCCAGCAACGGAGAAAGCTCCTACAATGAGCAGTTCTTC
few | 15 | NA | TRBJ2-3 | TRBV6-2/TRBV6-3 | CASSNGGAGQDTQYF | TGTGCCAGCAGTAACGGAGGGGCAGGGCAAGATACGCAGTATTTT
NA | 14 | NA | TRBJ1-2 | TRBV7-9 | CASSPGTAGGGYTF | TGTGCCAGCAGTCCCGGGACTGCCGGCGGTGGCTACACCTTC
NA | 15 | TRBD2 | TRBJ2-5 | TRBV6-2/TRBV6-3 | CASTPAGAVQETQYF | TGTGCCAGCACCCCAGCGGGAGCGGTACAAGAGACCCAGTACTTC
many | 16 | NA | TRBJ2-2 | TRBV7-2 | CASSLGLLARTGELFF | TGTGCCAGCAGCTTAGGACTTCTCGCTCGGACCGGGGAGCTGTTTTTT
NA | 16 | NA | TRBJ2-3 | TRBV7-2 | CASSFHSRGNSDTQYF | TGTGCCAGCAGCTTCCATTCCCGGGGGAATTCGGATACGCAGTATTTT
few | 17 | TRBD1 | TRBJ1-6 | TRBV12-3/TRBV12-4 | CASSFGGTAVGNSPLHF | TGTGCCAGCAGTTTTGGCGGGACAGCCGTGGGAAATTCACCCCTCCACTTT
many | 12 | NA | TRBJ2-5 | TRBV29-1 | CSALGNHETQYF | TGCAGCGCCCTAGGGAACCACGAGACCCAGTACTTC
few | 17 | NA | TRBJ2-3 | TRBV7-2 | CASSFATGGVLGDTQYF | TGTGCCAGCAGCTTCGCTACAGGAGGGGTTTTAGGAGATACGCAGTATTTT
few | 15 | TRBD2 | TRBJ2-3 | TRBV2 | CASTRAGGPTDTQYF | TGTGCCAGCACTCGAGCGGGAGGGCCGACAGATACGCAGTATTTT
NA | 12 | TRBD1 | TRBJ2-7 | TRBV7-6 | CARGTGSYEQYF | TGTGCCAGAGGGACAGGGTCCTACGAGCAGTACTTC
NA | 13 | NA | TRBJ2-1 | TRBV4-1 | CASSQDNYNEQFF | TGCGCCAGCAGCCAGGACAACTACAATGAGCAGTTCTTC
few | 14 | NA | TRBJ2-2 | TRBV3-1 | CASSQRGNTGELFF | TGTGCCAGCAGCCAGAGGGGGAACACCGGGGAGCTGTTTTTT
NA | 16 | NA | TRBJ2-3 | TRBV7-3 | CASSLNPGMPTDTQYF | TGTGCCAGCAGCTTAAATCCAGGAATGCCTACAGATACGCAGTATTTT
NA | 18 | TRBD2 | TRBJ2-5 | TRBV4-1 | CASSQVFGGGQRGETQYF | TGCGCCAGCAGCCAAGTATTTGGCGGGGGGCAGCGAGGAGAGACCCAGTACTTC
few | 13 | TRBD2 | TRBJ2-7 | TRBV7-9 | CASNRGGTYEQYF | TGTGCCAGCAACCGGGGGGGTACCTACGAGCAGTACTTC
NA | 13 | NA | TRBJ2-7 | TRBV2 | CASSYLQGNEQYF | TGTGCCAGCAGCTACCTACAAGGGAACGAGCAGTACTTC
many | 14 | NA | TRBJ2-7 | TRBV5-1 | CASSLVASGNEQYF | TGCGCCAGCAGCTTGGTCGCCTCTGGAAACGAGCAGTACTTC
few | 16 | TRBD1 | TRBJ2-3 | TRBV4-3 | CASSHEGQGRGDTQYF | TGCGCCAGCAGCCATGAAGGACAGGGACGTGGAGATACGCAGTATTTT
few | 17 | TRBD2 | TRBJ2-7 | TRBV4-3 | CASSQEKNLAGDYEQYF | TGCGCCAGCAGCCAAGAGAAAAACCTAGCGGGTGACTACGAGCAGTACTTC
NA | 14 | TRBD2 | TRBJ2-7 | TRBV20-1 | CSAPGLAGTSKQYF | TGCAGTGCTCCCGGACTAGCGGGAACCTCGAAGCAGTACTTC
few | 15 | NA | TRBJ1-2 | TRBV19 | CASSADRFRNYGYTF | TGTGCCAGTAGTGCCGACAGGTTCCGGAACTATGGCTACACCTTC
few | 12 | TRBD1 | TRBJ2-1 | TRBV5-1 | CASSLEATGEFF | TGCGCCAGCAGCTTGGAAGCTACAGGGGAGTTCTTC
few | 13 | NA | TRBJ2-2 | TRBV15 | CATSRDNTGELFF | TGTGCCACCAGCAGAGACAACACCGGGGAGCTGTTTTTT
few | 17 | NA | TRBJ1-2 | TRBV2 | CASSEALTRDRSYGYTF | TGTGCCAGCAGTGAAGCGCTTACGAGGGACCGGAGCTATGGCTACACCTTC
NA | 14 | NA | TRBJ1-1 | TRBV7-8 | CASSASGWNTEAFF | TGTGCCAGCAGCGCCTCTGGATGGAACACTGAAGCTTTCTTT
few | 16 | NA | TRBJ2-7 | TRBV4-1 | CASSPTHTGRSYEQYF | TGCGCCAGCAGCCCAACGCATACGGGGCGTTCCTACGAGCAGTACTTC
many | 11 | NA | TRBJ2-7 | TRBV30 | CAWSEKYEQYF | TGTGCCTGGAGTGAGAAATACGAGCAGTACTTC
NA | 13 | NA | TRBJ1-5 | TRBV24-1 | CATSDLDNQPQHF | TGTGCCACCAGTGATTTGGACAACCAGCCCCAGCATTTT